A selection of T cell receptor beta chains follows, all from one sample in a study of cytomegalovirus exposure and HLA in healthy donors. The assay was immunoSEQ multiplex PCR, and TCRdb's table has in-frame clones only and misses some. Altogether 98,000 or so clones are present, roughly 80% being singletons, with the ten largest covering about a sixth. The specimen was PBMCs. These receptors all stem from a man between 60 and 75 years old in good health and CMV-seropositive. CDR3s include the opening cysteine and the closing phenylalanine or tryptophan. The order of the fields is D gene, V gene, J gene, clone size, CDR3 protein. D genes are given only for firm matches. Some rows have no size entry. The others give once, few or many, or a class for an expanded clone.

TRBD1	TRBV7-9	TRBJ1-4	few	CASSSDRGLGEKLFF
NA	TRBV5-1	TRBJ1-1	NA	CASSTTTAMNTEAFF
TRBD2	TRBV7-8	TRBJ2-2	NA	CASSKQLAGRTGELFF
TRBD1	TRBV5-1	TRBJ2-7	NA	CASSSRDRNYEQYF
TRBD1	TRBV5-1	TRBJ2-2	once	CASSLTGQGRELFF
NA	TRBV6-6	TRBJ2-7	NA	CASSYFSGSVEQYF
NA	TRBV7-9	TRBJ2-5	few	CASSLWAGKETQYF
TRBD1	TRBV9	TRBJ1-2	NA	CASTRTGSLANYGYTF
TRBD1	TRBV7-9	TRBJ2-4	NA	CASSPRDSFLAKNIQYF
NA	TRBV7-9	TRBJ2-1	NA	CASSSVGQSSYNEQFF
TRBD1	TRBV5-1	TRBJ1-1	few	CASSWTGSNTEAFF
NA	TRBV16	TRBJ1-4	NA	CASSLQTSELFF
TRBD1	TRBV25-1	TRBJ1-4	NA	CASSDRGRYEKLFF
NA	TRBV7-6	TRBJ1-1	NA	CASSLNPEGFDTEAFF
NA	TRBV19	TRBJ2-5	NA	CASSIYSGETQYF
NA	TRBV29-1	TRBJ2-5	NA	CSVPGKQETQYF
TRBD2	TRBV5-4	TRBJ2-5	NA	CASSLTSGGGRETQYF
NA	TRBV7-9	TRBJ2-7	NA	CASSLVGSGISYEQYF
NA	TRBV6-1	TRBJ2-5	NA	CASSVIRETQYF
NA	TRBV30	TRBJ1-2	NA	CASRAGYGYTF
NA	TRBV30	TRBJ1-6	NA	CAWRHKQPGWGDSPLHF
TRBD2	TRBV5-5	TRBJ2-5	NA	CASSLLGLAGAWETQYF
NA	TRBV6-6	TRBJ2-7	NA	CASSSPRGSTYERYF
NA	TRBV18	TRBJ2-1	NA	CASSPTGDSYNEQFF
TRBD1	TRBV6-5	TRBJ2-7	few	CASSTGETAYEQYF
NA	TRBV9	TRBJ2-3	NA	CASSSSTDTQYF
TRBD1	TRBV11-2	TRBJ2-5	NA	CASSLRVSGGTQYF
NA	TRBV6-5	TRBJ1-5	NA	CASSPAGGDQPQHF
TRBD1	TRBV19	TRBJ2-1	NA	CASSFRDRGYHEQFF
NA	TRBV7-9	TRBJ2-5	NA	CSSWGPWQGQETQYF
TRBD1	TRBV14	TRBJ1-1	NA	CASSDRGTEAFF
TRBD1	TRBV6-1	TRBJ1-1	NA	CASSETGTNTEAFF
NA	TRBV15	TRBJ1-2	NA	CATSRAPDSYGYTF
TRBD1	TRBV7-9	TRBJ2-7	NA	CASSSGQGPYYEQYF
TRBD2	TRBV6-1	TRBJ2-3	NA	CASSVRVAGGTDTQYF
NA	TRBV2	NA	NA	CASGRDISYEQYF
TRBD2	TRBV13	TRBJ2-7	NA	CASSLRGLAGYEQYF
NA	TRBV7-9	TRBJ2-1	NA	CASRPQGIEQFF
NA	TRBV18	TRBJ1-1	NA	CASYYMNTEAFF
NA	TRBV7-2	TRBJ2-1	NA	CASSPRLDEQFF
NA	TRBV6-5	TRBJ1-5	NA	CASSESGGNQPQHF
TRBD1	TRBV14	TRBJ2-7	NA	CASSSSRGQDSYEQYF
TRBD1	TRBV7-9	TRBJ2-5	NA	CASSWLRDRGQYF
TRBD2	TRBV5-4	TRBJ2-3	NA	CASSLGGGGTDTQYF
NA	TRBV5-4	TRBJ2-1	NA	CASSSRSRRQHNEQFF
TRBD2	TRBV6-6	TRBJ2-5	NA	CASSYVGGGETQYF
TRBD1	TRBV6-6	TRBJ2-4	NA	CASNARLQGENIQYF
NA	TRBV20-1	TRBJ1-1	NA	CSARSNTEAFF
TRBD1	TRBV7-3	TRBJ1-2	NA	CASSLDRGYGYTF
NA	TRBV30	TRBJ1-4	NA	CAWSDHYGFEKLFF
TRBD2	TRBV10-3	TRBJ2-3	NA	CAISYPGGGDTQYF
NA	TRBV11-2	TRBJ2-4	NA	CASSLWDGGPKNIQYF
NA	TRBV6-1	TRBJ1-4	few	CASSEGTLTEKLFF
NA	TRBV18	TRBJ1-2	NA	CASSGRYGYTF
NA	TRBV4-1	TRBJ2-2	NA	CASSQGVFANTGELFF
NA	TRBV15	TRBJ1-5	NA	CATSSPVLSQPQHF
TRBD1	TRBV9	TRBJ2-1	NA	CASSIGTAYNEQFF
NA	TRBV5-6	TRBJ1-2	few	CASNGQFYGYTF
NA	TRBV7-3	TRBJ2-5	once	CASSLHPTAGFKTQYF